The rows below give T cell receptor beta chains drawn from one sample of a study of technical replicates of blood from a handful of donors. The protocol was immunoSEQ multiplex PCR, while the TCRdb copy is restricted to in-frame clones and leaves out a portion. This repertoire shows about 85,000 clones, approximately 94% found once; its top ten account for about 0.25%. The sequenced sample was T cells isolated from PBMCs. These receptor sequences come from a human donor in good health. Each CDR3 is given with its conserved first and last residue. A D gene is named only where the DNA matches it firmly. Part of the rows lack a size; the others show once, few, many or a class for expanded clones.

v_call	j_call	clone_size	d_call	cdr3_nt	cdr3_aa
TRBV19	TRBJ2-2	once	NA	TGTGCCAGTAGACAGGGTTCTAACACCGGGGAGCTGTTTTTT	CASRQGSNTGELFF
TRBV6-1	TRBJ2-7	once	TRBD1	TGTGCCAGCAGTGAAAAGGGGGCTTATGGGTACGAGCAGTACTTC	CASSEKGAYGYEQYF
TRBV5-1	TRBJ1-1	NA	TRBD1	TGCGCCAGCTCACAGGGGGCTAGTGAAGCTTTCTTT	CASSQGASEAFF
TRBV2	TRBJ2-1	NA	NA	TGTGCCAGCACTTCCGGGAGTGGCTACAATGAGCAGTTCTTC	CASTSGSGYNEQFF
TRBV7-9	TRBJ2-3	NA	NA	TGTGCCAGCAGCTTCACAGGGTCTGATACGCAGTATTTT	CASSFTGSDTQYF
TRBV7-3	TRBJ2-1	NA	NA	TGTGCCAGCAGCACTGGGGCCGGCGGAATTTACAATGAGCAGTTCTTC	CASSTGAGGIYNEQFF
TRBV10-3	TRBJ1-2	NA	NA	TGTGCCACAACCCCCCAAGTACAGTATGGCTACACCTTC	CATTPQVQYGYTF
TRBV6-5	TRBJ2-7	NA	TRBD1	TGTGCCAGCGGTTTAGACAGGGACGAGCAGTACTTC	CASGLDRDEQYF
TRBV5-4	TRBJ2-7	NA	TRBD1	TGTGCCAGCAGCCCGGGACAGGTTATCTACGAGCAGTACTTC	CASSPGQVIYEQYF
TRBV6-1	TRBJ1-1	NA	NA	TGTGCCAGCTCCCATTTAAGGGAGGCTTTCTTT	CASSHLREAFF
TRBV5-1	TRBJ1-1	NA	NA	TGCGCCAGCAGCCAAGGCACGGGGGTCGCGGGTTACAGTATGTTCCCTGAAGCTTTCTTT	CASSQGTGVAGYSMFPEAFF
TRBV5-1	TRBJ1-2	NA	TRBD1	TGCGCCAGCAGCTTGGGACAGGGGGCCGATGGCTACACCTTC	CASSLGQGADGYTF
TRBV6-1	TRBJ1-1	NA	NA	TGTGCCAGCAGTGAAGCCCGGACTGACGCTGAAGCTTTCTTT	CASSEARTDAEAFF
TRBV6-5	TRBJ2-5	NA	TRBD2	TGTGCCAGCAGTCCCCTTCCCGGGGGGGAAGATAACCAGTACTTC	CASSPLPGGEDNQYF
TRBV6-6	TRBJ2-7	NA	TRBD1	TGTGCCAGCAGTTACCCGGGACAGGGTACCCACGAGCAGTACTTC	CASSYPGQGTHEQYF
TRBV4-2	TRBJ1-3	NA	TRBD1	TGTGCCAGCAGCCAAGATCCACCTTTACAGGGGGCCATCATTCAGGAAGTCTCTGGAAACACCATATATTTT	CASSQDPPLQGAIIQEVSGNTIYF
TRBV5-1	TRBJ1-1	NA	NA	TGCGCCAGCAGCTTTTTAGGGGTAGCCATAGAAATGAACACTGAAGCTTTCTTT	CASSFLGVAIEMNTEAFF
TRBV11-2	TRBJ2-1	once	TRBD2	TGTGCCAGCAGACGGGGACTAGCGGCTGACAATGAGCAGTTCTTC	CASRRGLAADNEQFF
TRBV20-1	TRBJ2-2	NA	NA	TGCAGTGGGGCGGGTCCCGGGGAGCTGTTTTTT	CSGAGPGELFF
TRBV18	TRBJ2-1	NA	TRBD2	TGTGCCAGCTCACCTCTTACTACTAGCGGCACCGGGAATGAGCAGTTCTTC	CASSPLTTSGTGNEQFF
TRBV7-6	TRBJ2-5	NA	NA	TGTGCCAGCAGCGCGGTGCTCGATGTTTGGAAGGAGACCCAGTACTTC	CASSAVLDVWKETQYF
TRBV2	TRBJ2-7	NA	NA	TGTGCCAGCAGTGGGCTCAGGGGAGGCGGGAGTTTGGGCTACGAGCAGTACTTC	CASSGLRGGGSLGYEQYF
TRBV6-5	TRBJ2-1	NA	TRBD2	TGTGCCAGCAGTTACAGTACGAGACTAGCGAAGAATGAGCAGTTCTTC	CASSYSTRLAKNEQFF
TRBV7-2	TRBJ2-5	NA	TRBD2	TGTGCCAGCAGCTTAGGTAGCGGGGAGTACTTC	CASSLGSGEYF
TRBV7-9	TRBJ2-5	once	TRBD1	TGTGCCAGCAGCTTAGAGTGGCACAGGGGCCAAGAGACCCAGTACTTC	CASSLEWHRGQETQYF
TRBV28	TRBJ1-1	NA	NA	TGTGCCAGCAGGGCGACGACAATTGAAGCTTTCTTT	CASRATTIEAFF
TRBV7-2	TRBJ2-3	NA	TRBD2	TGTGCCAGCAGCTTAAGAACTAGCGGGAGAACAGATACGCAGTATTTT	CASSLRTSGRTDTQYF
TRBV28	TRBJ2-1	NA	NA	TGTGCCAGCAGTTTAAGCAGGTCCCGGCAGTTCTTC	CASSLSRSRQFF
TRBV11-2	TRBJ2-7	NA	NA	TGTGCCAGCAGCTCTCGGTGGGGGCGGTTCTCCTACGAGCAGTACTTC	CASSSRWGRFSYEQYF
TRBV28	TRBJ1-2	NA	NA	TGTGCCAGCAGTTTGAAGGGAGCCGGCTACACCTTC	CASSLKGAGYTF
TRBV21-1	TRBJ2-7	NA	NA	TGTGCCAGCGGGACAGCCCCTACCGAGCAGTACTTC	CASGTAPTEQYF
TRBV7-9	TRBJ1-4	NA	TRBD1	TGTGCCAGCAGCTCACAGGGGGTTCGAGAAAAACTGTTTTTT	CASSSQGVREKLFF
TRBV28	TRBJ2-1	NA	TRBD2	TGTGCCAGCAGTCTGGTGACAGCGGGAGACTACAATGAGCAGTTCTTC	CASSLVTAGDYNEQFF
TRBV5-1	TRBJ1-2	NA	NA	TGCGCCAGCAGCCGGACAGCAAACTATGGCTACACCTTC	CASSRTANYGYTF
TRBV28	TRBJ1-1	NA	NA	TGTGCCAGCATCTCCGGGACACGAAACACTGAAGCTTTCTTT	CASISGTRNTEAFF
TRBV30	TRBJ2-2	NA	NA	TGTGCCTGGAGCGTGACCGGGGAGCTGTTTTTT	CAWSVTGELFF
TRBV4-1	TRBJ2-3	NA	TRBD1	TGCGCCAGCAGCGCAACAGGGGTAGATACGCAGTATTTT	CASSATGVDTQYF
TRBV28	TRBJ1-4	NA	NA	TGTGCCAGCAGTTCTCTAGGGGCAACTAATGAAAAACTGTTTTTT	CASSSLGATNEKLFF
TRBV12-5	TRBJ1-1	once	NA	TGTGCTAGTGGTTTGATGAGGGGGAGCACTGAAGCTTTCTTT	CASGLMRGSTEAFF
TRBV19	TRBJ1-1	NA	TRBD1	TGTGCCAGTTCGATCCAGGGGGCGAACACTGAAGCTTTCTTT	CASSIQGANTEAFF
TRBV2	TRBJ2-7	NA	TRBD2	TGTGCCAGCAGTGAAGCTATCACTAGCGGGGGGATCTCCTACGAGCAGTACTTC	CASSEAITSGGISYEQYF
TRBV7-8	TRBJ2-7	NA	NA	TGTGCCAGCAGCTTAGGGGGAAGGACAGTCTCCTACGAGCAGTACTTC	CASSLGGRTVSYEQYF
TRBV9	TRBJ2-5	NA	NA	TGTGCCAGCAGCCCGCGACAGCTACAAGAGACCCAGTACTTC	CASSPRQLQETQYF
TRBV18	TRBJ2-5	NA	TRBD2	TGTGCCAGCTCACCCGCGGGGGGCGTTGAGACCCAGTACTTC	CASSPAGGVETQYF
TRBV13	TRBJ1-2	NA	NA	TGTGCCAGCAGCTTTGTCCCCGGGTTGAACTATGGCTACACCTTC	CASSFVPGLNYGYTF
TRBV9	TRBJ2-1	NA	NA	TGTGCCAGCAGCGTACCCAACAATGAGCAGTTCTTC	CASSVPNNEQFF
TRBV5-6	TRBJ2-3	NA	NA	TGTGCCAGCAGCTCAAGACTAGTTCCGGATACGCAGTATTTT	CASSSRLVPDTQYF
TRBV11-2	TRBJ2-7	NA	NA	TGTGCCAGCACCAGTCAAAGACAGGCGTACGAGCAGTACTTC	CASTSQRQAYEQYF
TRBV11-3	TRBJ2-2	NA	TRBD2	TGTGCCAGCAGCCACTTCGGCGGGGGGGTTGTGGAGCTGTTTTTT	CASSHFGGGVVELFF
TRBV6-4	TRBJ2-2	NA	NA	TGTGCCAGCAGCCTAACGACGAACACCGGGGAGCTGTTTTTT	CASSLTTNTGELFF
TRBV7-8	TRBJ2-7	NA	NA	TGTGCCAGCACCCCTGTCAGGATCTCCTACGAGCAGTACTTC	CASTPVRISYEQYF
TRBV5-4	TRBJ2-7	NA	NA	TGTGCCAGCAGCTTCACAGGGCCATCCTACGAGCAGTACTTC	CASSFTGPSYEQYF
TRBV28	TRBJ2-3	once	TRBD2	TGTGCCAGCAACAAGAAACCGGGACTAGCGCTTAATTCAGATACGCAGTATTTT	CASNKKPGLALNSDTQYF
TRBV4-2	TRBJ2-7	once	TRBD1	TGTGCCAGCAGCCAAGTGGGGTCGGGCAGGGGGCACGAGCAGTACTTC	CASSQVGSGRGHEQYF
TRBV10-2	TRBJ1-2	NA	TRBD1	TGCGCCAGCAACCCAGGACAGGGTCGAGGCTACACCTTC	CASNPGQGRGYTF
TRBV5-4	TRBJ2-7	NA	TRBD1	TGTGCCAGCAGCCCGTGGGAATTGGGACAGGCTTTTGTCGAGCAGTACTTC	CASSPWELGQAFVEQYF
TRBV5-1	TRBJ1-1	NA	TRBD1	TGCGCCAGCAGCTTCCGGGACAGGGATGAAGCTTTCTTT	CASSFRDRDEAFF
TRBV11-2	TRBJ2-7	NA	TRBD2	TGTGCCAGCAGCTGGGGAGGGCTCAACGAGCAGTACTTC	CASSWGGLNEQYF
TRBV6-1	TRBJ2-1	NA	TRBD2	TGTGCCAGCAGTGTGGGCCTAGCGGGAGCTCTTGAGCAGTTCTTC	CASSVGLAGALEQFF